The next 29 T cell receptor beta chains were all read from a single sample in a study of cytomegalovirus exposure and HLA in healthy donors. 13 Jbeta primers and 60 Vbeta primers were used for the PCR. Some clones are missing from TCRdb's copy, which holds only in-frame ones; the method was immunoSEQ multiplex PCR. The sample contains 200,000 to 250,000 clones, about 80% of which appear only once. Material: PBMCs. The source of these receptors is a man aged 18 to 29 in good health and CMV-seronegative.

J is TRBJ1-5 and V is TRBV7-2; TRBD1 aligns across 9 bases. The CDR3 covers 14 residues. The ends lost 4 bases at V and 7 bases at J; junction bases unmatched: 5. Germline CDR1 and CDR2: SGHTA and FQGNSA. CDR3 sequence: CASSSGQGNQPQHF. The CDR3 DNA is TGTGCCAGCAGCTCGGGACAGGGTAACCAGCCCCAGCATTTT.

Here the CDR3 reads CASSPRTGSSTHQYF. CDR3 coding DNA: TGTGCCAGCAGTCCACGGACAGGGTCAAGTACCCACCAGTACTTC. The chain combines TRBV6-1 with TRBJ2-7; 8 nucleotides line up with TRBD1. The J segment lost 10 bases and the V segment lost 5 bases, leaving 16 bases of the junction unmatched. The CDR3 loop spans 15 amino acids. The germline V gene encodes CDR1 MNHNS and CDR2 SASEGT.

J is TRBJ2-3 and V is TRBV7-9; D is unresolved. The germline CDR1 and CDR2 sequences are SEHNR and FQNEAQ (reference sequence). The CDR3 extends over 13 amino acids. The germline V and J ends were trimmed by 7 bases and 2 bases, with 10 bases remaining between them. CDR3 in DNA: TGTGCCAGCATCCAGTCCACCACAGATACGCAGTATTTT. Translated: CASIQSTTDTQYF.

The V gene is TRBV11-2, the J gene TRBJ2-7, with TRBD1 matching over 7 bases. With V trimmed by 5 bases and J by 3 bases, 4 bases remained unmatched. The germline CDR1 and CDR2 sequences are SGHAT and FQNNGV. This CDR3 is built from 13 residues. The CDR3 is CASSPGQIYEQYF. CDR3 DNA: TGTGCCAGCAGCCCGGGACAGATCTACGAGCAGTACTTC.

As DNA, the CDR3 is TGTGCCAGTACCCCCGGGACAGGGAGCTACGAGCAGTACTTC. Its translation: CASTPGTGSYEQYF. The chain joins TRBV19 to TRBJ2-7; 9 bases match TRBD1. J lost 3 bases, V lost 7 bases, and 7 bases had no gene match. CDR3 length: 14 residues. Germline V lookup: CDR1 LNHDA, CDR2 SQIVND (reference sequence). The entire variable domain, with the rest obtained from reference TRBV19 and TRBJ2-7, is as follows: DGGITQSPKYLFRKEGQNVTLSCEQNLNHDAMYWYRQDPGQGLRLIYYSQIVNDFQKGDIAEGYSVSREKKESFPLTVTSAQKNPTAFYLCASTPGTGSYEQYFGPGTRLTVT.

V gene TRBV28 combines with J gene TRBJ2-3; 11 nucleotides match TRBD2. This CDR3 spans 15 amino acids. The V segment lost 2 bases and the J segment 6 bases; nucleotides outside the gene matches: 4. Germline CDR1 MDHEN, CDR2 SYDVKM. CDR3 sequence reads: CASSLASGGRDTQYF. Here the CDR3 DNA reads TGTGCCAGCAGTTTAGCTAGCGGGGGGAGGGATACGCAGTATTTT.

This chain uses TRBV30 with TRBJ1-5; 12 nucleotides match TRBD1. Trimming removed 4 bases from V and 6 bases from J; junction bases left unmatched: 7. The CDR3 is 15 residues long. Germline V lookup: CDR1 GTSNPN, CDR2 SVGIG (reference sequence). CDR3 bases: TGTGCCTGGACCCCGGGACAGGGGGCTAGTCAGCCCCAGCATTTT. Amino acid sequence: CAWTPGQGASQPQHF.

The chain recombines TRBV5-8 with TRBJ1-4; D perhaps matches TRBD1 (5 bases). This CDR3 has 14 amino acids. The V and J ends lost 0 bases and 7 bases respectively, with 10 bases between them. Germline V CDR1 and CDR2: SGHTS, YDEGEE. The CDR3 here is CASSLVGGSEKLFF. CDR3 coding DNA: TGTGCCAGCAGCTTGGTTGGGGGGAGTGAAAAACTGTTTTTT.

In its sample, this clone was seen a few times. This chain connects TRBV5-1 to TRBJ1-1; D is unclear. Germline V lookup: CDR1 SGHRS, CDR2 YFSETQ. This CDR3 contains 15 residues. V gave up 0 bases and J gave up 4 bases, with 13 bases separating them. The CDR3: CASSLGIPEGTEAFF. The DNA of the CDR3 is TGCGCCAGCAGCTTGGGGATCCCAGAGGGCACTGAAGCTTTCTTT.

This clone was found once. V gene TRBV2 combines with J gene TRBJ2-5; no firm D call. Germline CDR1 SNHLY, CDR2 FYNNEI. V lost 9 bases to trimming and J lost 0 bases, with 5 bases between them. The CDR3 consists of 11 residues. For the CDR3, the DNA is TGTGCCAGTACTAACCAAGAGACCCAGTACTTC. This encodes CASTNQETQYF.

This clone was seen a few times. The chain's CDR3 is CASSLAGKNTEAFF. CDR3 nucleotide sequence: TGTGCCAGCAGCTTGGCCGGGAAGAACACTGAAGCTTTCTTT. J is TRBJ1-1 and V is TRBV5-6; the D is unclear. Trimming stripped 0 bases from V and 1 base from J, with 7 bases between. This CDR3 has 14 residues. Germline loops: CDR1 SGHDT, CDR2 YYEEEE.

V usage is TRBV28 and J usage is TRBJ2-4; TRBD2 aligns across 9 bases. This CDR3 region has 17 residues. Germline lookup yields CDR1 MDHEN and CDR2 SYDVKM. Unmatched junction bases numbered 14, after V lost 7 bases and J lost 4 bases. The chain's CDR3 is CASNGGAGGPRKNIQYF. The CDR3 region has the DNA TGTGCCAGCAACGGTGGGGCGGGAGGGCCCCGGAAAAACATTCAGTACTTC.

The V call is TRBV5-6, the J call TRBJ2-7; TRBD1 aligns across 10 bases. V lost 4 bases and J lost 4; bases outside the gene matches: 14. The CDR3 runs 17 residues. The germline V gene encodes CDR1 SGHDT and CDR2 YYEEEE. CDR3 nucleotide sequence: TGTGCCAGCAGCCCACCCCCCCGAGCGGGACAGGGGTACGAGCAGTACTTC. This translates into CASSPPPRAGQGYEQYF.

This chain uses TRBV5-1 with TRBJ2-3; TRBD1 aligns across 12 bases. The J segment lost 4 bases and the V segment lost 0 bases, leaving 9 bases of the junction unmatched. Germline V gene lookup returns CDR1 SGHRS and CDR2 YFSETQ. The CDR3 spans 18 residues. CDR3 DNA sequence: TGCGCCAGCAGCTTGGACCAACCCGGGACAGGGGGCGCAGATACGCAGTATTTT. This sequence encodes CASSLDQPGTGGADTQYF. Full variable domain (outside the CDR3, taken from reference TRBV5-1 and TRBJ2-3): KAGVTQTPRYLIKTRGQQVTLSCSPISGHRSVSWYQQTPGQGLQFLFEYFSETQRNKGNFPGRFSGRQFSNSRSEMNVSTLELGDSALYLCASSLDQPGTGGADTQYFGPGTRLTVL.

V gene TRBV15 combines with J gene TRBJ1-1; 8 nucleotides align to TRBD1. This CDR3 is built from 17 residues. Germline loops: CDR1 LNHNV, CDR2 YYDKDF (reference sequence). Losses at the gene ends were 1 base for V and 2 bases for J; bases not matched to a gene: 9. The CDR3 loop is CATSRGPGQGSNTEAFF. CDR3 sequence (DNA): TGTGCCACCAGCAGAGGCCCCGGACAGGGCTCAAACACTGAAGCTTTCTTT.

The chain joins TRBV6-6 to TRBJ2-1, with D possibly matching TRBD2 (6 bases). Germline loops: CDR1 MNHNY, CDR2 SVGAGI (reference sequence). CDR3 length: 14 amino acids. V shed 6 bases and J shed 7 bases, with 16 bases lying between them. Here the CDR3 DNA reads TGTGCCAGCAGCCGAAGCGCGCGGGGTAATGAGCAGTTCTTC. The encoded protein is CASSRSARGNEQFF.

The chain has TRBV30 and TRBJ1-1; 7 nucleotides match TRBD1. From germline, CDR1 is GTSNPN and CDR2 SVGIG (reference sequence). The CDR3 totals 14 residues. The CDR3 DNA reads TGTGCTGCAAATAGGGGACAGCTGAACACTGAAGCTTTCTTT. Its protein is CAANRGQLNTEAFF.

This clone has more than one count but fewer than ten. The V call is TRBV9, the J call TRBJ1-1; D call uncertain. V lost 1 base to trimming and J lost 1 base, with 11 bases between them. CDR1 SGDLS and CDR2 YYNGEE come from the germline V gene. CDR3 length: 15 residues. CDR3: CASSVTEGANTEAFF. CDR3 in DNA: TGTGCCAGCAGCGTAACGGAAGGAGCGAACACTGAAGCTTTCTTT.

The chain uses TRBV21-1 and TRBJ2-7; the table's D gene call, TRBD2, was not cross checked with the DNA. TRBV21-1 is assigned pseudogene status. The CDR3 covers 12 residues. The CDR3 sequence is CASSKAAGEQYF. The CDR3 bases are TGTGCCAGCAGCAAAGCGGCCGGGGAGCAGTACTTC.

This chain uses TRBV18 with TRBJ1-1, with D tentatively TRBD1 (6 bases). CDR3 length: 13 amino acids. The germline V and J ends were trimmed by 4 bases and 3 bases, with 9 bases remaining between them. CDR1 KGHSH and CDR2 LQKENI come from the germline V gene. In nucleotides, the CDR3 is TGTGCCAGCTCACAGGGGGTGGACACTGAAGCTTTCTTT. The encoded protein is CASSQGVDTEAFF.

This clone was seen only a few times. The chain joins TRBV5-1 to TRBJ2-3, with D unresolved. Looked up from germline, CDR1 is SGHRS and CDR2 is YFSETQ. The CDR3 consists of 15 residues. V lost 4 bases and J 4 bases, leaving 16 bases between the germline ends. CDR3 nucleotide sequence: TGCGCCAGCAGCATCGACTTTGACGGAGCAGATACGCAGTATTTT. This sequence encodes CASSIDFDGADTQYF.

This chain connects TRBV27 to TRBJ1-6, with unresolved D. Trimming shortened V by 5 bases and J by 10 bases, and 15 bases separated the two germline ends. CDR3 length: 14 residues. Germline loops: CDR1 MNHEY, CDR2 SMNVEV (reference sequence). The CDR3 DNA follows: TGTGCCAGCAGTGATAGGACTCCGCCATCACCCCTCCACTTT. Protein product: CASSDRTPPSPLHF.

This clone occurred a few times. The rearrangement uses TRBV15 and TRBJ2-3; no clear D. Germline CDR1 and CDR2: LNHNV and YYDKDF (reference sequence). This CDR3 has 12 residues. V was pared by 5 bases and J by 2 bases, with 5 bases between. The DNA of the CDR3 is TGTGCCACCAGCGCACACACAGATACGCAGTATTTT. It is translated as CATSAHTDTQYF.

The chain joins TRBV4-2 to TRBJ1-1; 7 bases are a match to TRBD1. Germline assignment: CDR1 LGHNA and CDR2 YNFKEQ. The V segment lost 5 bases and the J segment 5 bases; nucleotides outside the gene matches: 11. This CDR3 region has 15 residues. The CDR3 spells CASSEPDRDGTEAFF. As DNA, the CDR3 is TGTGCCAGCAGCGAACCTGACAGGGACGGGACTGAAGCTTTCTTT.

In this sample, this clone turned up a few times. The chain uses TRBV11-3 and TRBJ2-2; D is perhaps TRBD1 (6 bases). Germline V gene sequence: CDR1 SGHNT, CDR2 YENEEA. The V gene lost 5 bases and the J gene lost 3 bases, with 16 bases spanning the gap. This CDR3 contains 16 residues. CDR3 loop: CASSAHRDEDTGELFF. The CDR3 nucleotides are TGTGCCAGCAGCGCCCACAGGGATGAGGACACCGGGGAGCTGTTTTTT.

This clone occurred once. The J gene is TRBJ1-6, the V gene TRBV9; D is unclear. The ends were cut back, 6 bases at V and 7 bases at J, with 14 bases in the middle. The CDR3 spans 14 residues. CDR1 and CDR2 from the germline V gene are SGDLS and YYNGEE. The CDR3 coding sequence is TGTGCCAGCACCTCGGATACGGGGAATTCACCCCTCCACTTT. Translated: CASTSDTGNSPLHF.

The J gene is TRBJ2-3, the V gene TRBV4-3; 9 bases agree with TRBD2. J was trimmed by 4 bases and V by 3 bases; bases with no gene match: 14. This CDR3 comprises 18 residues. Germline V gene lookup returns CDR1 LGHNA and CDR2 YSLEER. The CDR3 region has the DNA TGCGCCAGCAGCCACCTCGGGGCGGGGGGGCTGTTGCCAGATACGCAGTATTTT. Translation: CASSHLGAGGLLPDTQYF.

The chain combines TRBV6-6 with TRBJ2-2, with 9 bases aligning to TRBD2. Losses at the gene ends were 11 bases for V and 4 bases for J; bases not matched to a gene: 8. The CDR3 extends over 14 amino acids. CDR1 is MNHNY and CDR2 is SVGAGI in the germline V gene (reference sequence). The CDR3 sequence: CAATPREGTGELFF. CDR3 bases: TGTGCCGCTACCCCGCGGGAGGGCACCGGGGAGCTGTTTTTT.

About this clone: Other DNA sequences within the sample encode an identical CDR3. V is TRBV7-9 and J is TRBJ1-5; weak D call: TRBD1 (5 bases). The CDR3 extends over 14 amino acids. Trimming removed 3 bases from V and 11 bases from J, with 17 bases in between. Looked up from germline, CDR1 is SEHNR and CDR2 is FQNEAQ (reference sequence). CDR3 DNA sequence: TGTGCCAGCAGCTTGGGAGGAGCGACAGCGTCCCAGCATTTT. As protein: CASSLGGATASQHF.